These 29 T cell receptor beta chains were sequenced from one sample in a study of blood T cell repertoires in COVID-19. This table comes from immunoSEQ multiplex PCR, and its TCRdb copy is limited to in-frame clones, with some not included. The repertoire holds hundreds of thousands of clones, with roughly 89% as singletons. Sequenced: PBMCs or T cells enriched from blood (not recorded which). These receptors were taken from a woman aged 40-49 years who had recovered from COVID-19.

This chain links TRBV2 with TRBJ2-6; 10 nucleotides line up with TRBD1. The ends lost 6 bases at V and 0 bases at J; junction bases unmatched: 5. This CDR3 contains 17 residues. Germline assignment: CDR1 SNHLY and CDR2 FYNNEI. The CDR3 bases are TGTGCCAGCAGCGCCGGGGACAGGGGCTCTGGGGCCAACGTCCTGACTTTC. Translated, it gives CASSAGDRGSGANVLTF.

The chain employs TRBV15 and TRBJ2-1, with 7 positions matching TRBD2. J was trimmed by 3 bases and V by 6 bases; bases with no gene match: 5. The germline CDR1 and CDR2 sequences are LNHNV and YYDKDF (reference sequence). This CDR3 contains 14 residues. The CDR3 protein is CATSRAGDYNEQFF. In DNA, the CDR3 is TGTGCCACCAGTAGGGCGGGGGACTACAATGAGCAGTTCTTC.

The V call is TRBV5-6, the J call TRBJ2-7; D perhaps matches TRBD1 (5 bases). Trimming stripped 1 base from V and 9 bases from J, with 11 bases between. Germline CDR1 and CDR2: SGHDT and YYEEEE. The CDR3 is made up of 12 amino acids. CDR3 residues: CASSLRQTGQYF. The CDR3, as DNA: TGTGCCAGCAGCTTGAGACAGACCGGGCAGTACTTC.

This chain uses TRBV11-2 with TRBJ2-1, with 8 bases lining up with TRBD2. From germline, CDR1 is SGHAT and CDR2 FQNNGV. J was trimmed by 5 bases and V by 5 bases; bases with no gene match: 14. The CDR3 runs to 17 residues. CDR3 in amino acids: CASSILSSGSWNNEQFF. The CDR3 region has the DNA TGTGCCAGCAGCATCCTCTCAAGCGGGAGTTGGAACAATGAGCAGTTCTTC. Full variable domain (outside the CDR3, taken from reference TRBV11-2 and TRBJ2-1): EAGVAQSPRYKIIEKRQSVAFWCNPISGHATLYWYQQILGQGPKLLIQFQNNGVVDDSQLPKDRFSAERLKGVDSTLKIQPAKLEDSAVYLCASSILSSGSWNNEQFFGPGTRLTVL.

Worth noting for this clone: A junction boundary mismatches the germline segment, possibly from a read error. The gene calls are TRBV9 and TRBJ2-7; TRBD2 matches at 8 bases. The CDR3 is 14 residues long. Germline lookup yields CDR1 SGDLS and CDR2 YYNGEE. The CDR3 DNA follows: TGTGCCAGCACCATACGGACTAGCTCCCACGAGCAGTACTTC. Residues: CASTIRTSSHEQYF.

V gene TRBV19 combines with J gene TRBJ1-4; TRBD1 matches 8 bases. The CDR3 sequence is 14 residues long. Per germline, CDR1 LNHDA and CDR2 SQIVND (reference sequence). V was clipped by 7 bases and J by 6 bases; unmatched bases: 7. CDR3 sequence reads: CASTPTGDYEKLFF. Here the CDR3 DNA reads TGTGCCAGTACCCCGACAGGGGATTATGAAAAACTGTTTTTT.

This clone appeared a single time. The chain joins TRBV5-1 to TRBJ2-1, with TRBD2 matching over 8 bases. This CDR3 is built from 16 residues. Per the germline V gene, CDR1 is SGHRS and CDR2 is YFSETQ. J was trimmed by 5 bases and V by 0 bases; bases with no gene match: 7. CDR3 in DNA: TGCGCCAGCAGCTTGGCCGCACTAGCGGTTGACAATGAGCAGTTCTTC. Protein: CASSLAALAVDNEQFF.

The gene calls are TRBV7-8 and TRBJ2-1; TRBD2 matches 11 bases. Germline values: CDR1 SGHVS, CDR2 FQNEAQ. The CDR3 runs to 18 residues. J lost 3 bases, V lost 3 bases, and 10 bases had no gene match. The CDR3, as DNA: TGTGCCAGCAGCTTTCCCCGGGAAACTAGCGGGGGCTACAATGAGCAGTTCTTC. Its translation: CASSFPRETSGGYNEQFF.

This chain uses TRBV2 with TRBJ1-6, with D uncertain. Germline loops: CDR1 SNHLY, CDR2 FYNNEI. Trimming shortened V by 4 bases and J by 10 bases, and 14 bases separated the two germline ends. The CDR3 is 14 amino acids. CDR3 coding DNA: TGTGCCAGCAGTGTTGAGGGTCGGGGATCACCCCTCCACTTT. Translation: CASSVEGRGSPLHF. The variable domain in full, completed from reference TRBV2 and TRBJ1-6, reads EPEVTQTPSHQVTQMGQEVILRCVPISNHLYFYWYRQILGQKVEFLVSFYNNEISEKSEIFDDQFSVERPDGSNFTLKIRSTKLEDSAMYFCASSVEGRGSPLHFGNGTRLTVT.

The V call is TRBV24-1, the J call TRBJ1-2, with 11 bases aligning to TRBD1. Trimming cost V 8 bases and J 4 bases; bases outside gene matches: 14. This CDR3 is built from 17 residues. Germline CDR1 and CDR2: KGHDR and SFDVKD. CDR3 amino acids: CATKLPGQGGRAYGYTF. The CDR3 region has the DNA TGTGCCACCAAGCTCCCGGGACAGGGGGGCCGCGCCTATGGCTACACCTTC.

The J gene is TRBJ2-7, the V gene TRBV9; 8 bases match TRBD2. Germline-derived CDR1 and CDR2 are SGDLS and YYNGEE. Trimming took 3 bases from V and 4 from J; bases not matched to a gene: 9. The CDR3 runs 15 residues. The CDR3 DNA is TGTGCCAGCAGCGCCGCCGCGACTAGCGAGTACGAGCAGTACTTC. Amino acid sequence: CASSAAATSEYEQYF.

The rearrangement joins TRBV1 to TRBJ2-5; the table's D call of TRBD1 was not tested on the DNA. TRBV1 is reported as a pseudogene. This CDR3 is 18 amino acids long. DNA for the CDR3: TGCACCAGCAGCCAAGGGGTCTCTTGGCGACATCACCAAGAGACCCAGTACTTC. It encodes CTSSQGVSWRHHQETQYF.

This clone was detected only once. V gene TRBV7-2 combines with J gene TRBJ2-5; TRBD2 might be the D (5 bases). V dropped 1 base and J dropped 2 bases, with 14 bases sitting between them. This CDR3 has 16 amino acids. Germline V gene lookup returns CDR1 SGHTA and CDR2 FQGNSA. CDR3 residues: CASSLGLASGQETQYF. DNA of the CDR3: TGTGCCAGCAGCTTAGGGTTGGCGAGCGGACAAGAGACCCAGTACTTC.

V usage is TRBV5-6 and J usage is TRBJ2-7; no clear D. Trimming pared 4 bases from V and 1 base from J, leaving 9 bases between. Looked up from germline, CDR1 is SGHDT and CDR2 is YYEEEE. This CDR3 region has 13 residues. The CDR3 loop reads CASSVQWSYEQYF. Written as DNA, the CDR3 is TGTGCCAGCAGCGTCCAGTGGTCCTACGAGCAGTACTTC. Full variable domain (rest looked up from reference TRBV5-6 and TRBJ2-7): DAGVTQSPTHLIKTRGQQVTLRCSPKSGHDTVSWYQQALGQGPQFIFQYYEEEERQRGNFPDRFSGHQFPNYSSELNVNALLLGDSALYLCASSVQWSYEQYFGPGTRLTVT.

V gene TRBV18 combines with J gene TRBJ2-5; no clear D gene. CDR1 and CDR2 from the germline V gene are KGHSH and LQKENI. The CDR3 totals 11 residues. The CDR3 spells CPSTEQETQYF. The CDR3 nucleotides are TGTCCATCTACAGAACAAGAGACCCAGTACTTC. Based on the CDR3 plus reference TRBV18 and TRBJ2-5, the full variable domain is NAGVMQNPRHLVRRRGQEARLRCSPMKGHSHVYWYRQLPEEGLKFMVYLQKENIIDESGMPKERFSAEFPKEGPSILRIQQVVRGDSAAYFCPSTEQETQYFGPGTRLLVL.

This rearrangement joins TRBV6-2 or TRBV6-3 to TRBJ2-5, with 7 nucleotides matching TRBD2. This CDR3 is built from 13 residues. CDR1 and CDR2 (germline): MNHEY, SVGEGT. J lost 3 bases, V lost 5 bases, and 3 bases had no gene match. In DNA, the CDR3 is TGTGCCAGCAGTGGACTAGGGGAAGAGACCCAGTACTTC. Translation: CASSGLGEETQYF.

This clone is a singleton in its sample. This chain connects TRBV7-2 to TRBJ2-7; 7 nucleotides match TRBD1. CDR3 length: 16 residues. Germline V gives CDR1 SGHTA, CDR2 FQGNSA. Germline trimming cut 5 bases from V and 0 bases from J; bases unmatched to any gene: 10. Here the CDR3 reads CASSVSRDRSSYEQYF. CDR3 DNA sequence: TGTGCCAGCAGCGTATCCCGGGACAGAAGCTCCTACGAGCAGTACTTC.

This chain joins TRBV6-1 and TRBJ1-5, with unresolved D. CDR1 MNHNS and CDR2 SASEGT come from the germline V gene. The V end was cut by 2 bases, the J end by 4 bases, with 12 bases between. CDR3 size: 15 residues. CDR3: CASSELGVSNQPQHF. DNA for the CDR3: TGTGCCAGCAGTGAACTTGGTGTCAGTAATCAGCCCCAGCATTTT.

The chain is built from TRBV5-1 and TRBJ2-1; D unresolved. The ends were cut back, 0 bases at V and 4 bases at J, with 8 bases in the middle. CDR1 is SGHRS, CDR2 YFSETQ, per germline. CDR3 size: 14 residues. The CDR3 region is CASSLDRRYNEQFF. CDR3 nucleotides: TGCGCCAGCAGCTTGGACAGAAGATACAATGAGCAGTTCTTC.

The chain recombines TRBV10-3 with TRBJ2-1; D might be TRBD2 (6 bases). Germline CDR1 ENHRY, CDR2 SYGVKD. V was trimmed by 3 bases and J by 4 bases, leaving 16 bases between them. This CDR3 spans 16 amino acids. CDR3 coding DNA: TGTGCCATCAGTGAAGGAAGGGGCGGGGAATACAATGAGCAGTTCTTC. It is translated as CAISEGRGGEYNEQFF.

This chain links TRBV14 with TRBJ2-1; 11 bases fit TRBD2. In germline, CDR1 is SGHDN, CDR2 FVKESK. The J segment lost 8 bases and the V segment lost 0 bases, leaving 3 bases of the junction unmatched. The CDR3 is made up of 15 amino acids. The CDR3 bases are TGTGCCAGCAGCCAAGAGGCACTAGCGGGAGATGAGCAGTTCTTC. Its translation: CASSQEALAGDEQFF.

This chain uses TRBV5-4 with TRBJ2-7; perhaps TRBD2 as D (5 bases). V lost 2 bases, J lost 0 bases, and 9 bases lay in between. Germline V gives CDR1 SGHNT, CDR2 YYREEE (reference sequence). This CDR3 is 14 amino acids long. This CDR3 is CASSLAVYSYEQYF. The CDR3, as DNA: TGTGCCAGCAGCTTAGCGGTCTACTCCTACGAGCAGTACTTC. The entire variable domain, with the rest obtained from reference TRBV5-4 and TRBJ2-7, is as follows: ETGVTQSPTHLIKTRGQQVTLRCSSQSGHNTVSWYQQALGQGPQFIFQYYREEENGRGNFPPRFSGLQFPNYSSELNVNALELDDSALYLCASSLAVYSYEQYFGPGTRLTVT.

This chain uses TRBV27 with TRBJ2-7; D unclear. Germline V gene lookup returns CDR1 MNHEY and CDR2 SMNVEV (reference sequence). This CDR3 comprises 13 residues. V was pared by 6 bases and J by 2 bases, with 11 bases between. The DNA for the CDR3 is TGTGCCAGCAGAGACACGTTGACCTACGAGCAGTACTTC. Translation gives CASRDTLTYEQYF.

This chain links TRBV18 with TRBJ2-1, with D possibly being TRBD1 (6 bases). The V end lost 4 bases, the J end lost 5 bases, and 9 bases lay between the germline ends. Per the germline V gene, CDR1 is KGHSH and CDR2 is LQKENI. This CDR3 has 13 amino acids. The CDR3 DNA follows: TGTGCCAGCTCACAGGGACAAAACAATGAGCAGTTCTTC. Translated, it gives CASSQGQNNEQFF.

This clone was detected a few times. The CDR3 DNA reads TGTGCCAGCAGTTCGGAGGGTTTTAAGTCCGGGGAGCTGTTTTTT. Translated, it gives CASSSEGFKSGELFF. This chain links TRBV2 with TRBJ2-2, with D possibly matching TRBD2 (6 bases). The CDR3 totals 15 residues. V dropped 5 bases and J dropped 6 bases, with 16 bases sitting between them. Looked up from germline, CDR1 is SNHLY and CDR2 is FYNNEI.

This clone was detected only a few times. V usage is TRBV9 and J usage is TRBJ2-3; 13 bases are shared with TRBD2. Looked up from germline, CDR1 is SGDLS and CDR2 is YYNGEE. V lost 0 bases and J lost 1; bases outside the gene matches: 14. This CDR3 region has 21 residues. The CDR3, as DNA: TGTGCCAGCAGCGTAGAATTTGGGGGGACTAGCGGGATTATCGGCACAGATACGCAGTATTTT. Encoded protein: CASSVEFGGTSGIIGTDTQYF.

The chain recombines TRBV24-1 with TRBJ2-5, with D possibly being TRBD2 (5 bases). This CDR3 contains 14 residues. Germline V gene data show CDR1 as KGHDR and CDR2 as SFDVKD. Deletions cut 1 base from V and 4 bases from J, with 9 bases between. The CDR3 sequence: CATSDFERGETQYF. The CDR3 DNA sequence: TGTGCCACCAGTGATTTCGAACGGGGAGAGACCCAGTACTTC.

The chain carries TRBV6-5 and TRBJ2-5; D remains ambiguous. CDR1 is MNHEY, CDR2 SVGAGI, per germline. CDR3 length: 15 amino acids. V was cut by 0 bases and J by 2 bases, with 10 bases left in between. The CDR3 here is CASSYSWAEQETQYF. CDR3 bases: TGTGCCAGCAGTTACTCGTGGGCCGAGCAAGAGACCCAGTACTTC.

The chain is built from TRBV11-2 and TRBJ1-1; D uncertain. Germline V gene sequence: CDR1 SGHAT, CDR2 FQNNGV. V lost 1 base and J lost 11, with 17 bases in between. The CDR3 is made up of 14 amino acids. In nucleotides, the CDR3 is TGTGCCAGCAGCTTAGGCGGTGGTAAGAAGGTGGCTTTCTTT. Protein product: CASSLGGGKKVAFF.